The clone carrying this T cell receptor beta chain was observed a handful of times. Its antigen is currently unknown. This record comes from a study of T-cell memory formation after mild COVID-19. Overall study findings and caveats: Clones that contracted from day 15 to 85 had balanced CD4/CD8; later expanders were CD4+ biased.

TCRdb recomputed calls from the 5' RACE reads with MiXCR, one row per CDR3 protein. The sample lists 280,000 or so distinct CDR3 sequences, around 8% occurring once. Sequenced input: PBMCs or a T cell subset sorted from them (not recorded which). The sequence derives from a man between 18 and 35 years old who had mild COVID-19 (a few samples of this study predate the infection). Cell type and time point are not known.

The CDR3 here is CASSQYRGSEQYV. The DNA for the CDR3 is TGCGCCAGCAGCCAGTACCGCGGATCCGAGCAGTACGTC. The gene calls are TRBV4-3 and TRBJ2-7; the D is unclear. V lost 3 bases to trimming and J lost 6 bases, with 12 bases between them. Per germline, CDR1 LGHNA and CDR2 YSLEER. CDR3 length: 13 amino acids.